This T cell receptor beta chain was captured by sequencing in a study of T-cell reconstitution after alpha-beta-depleted transplantation in children. Study-wide points: Where some patients showed high TCRbeta diversity at day 60, it came from recipient T cells and thymic progenitors that had survived. One year after transplant, T-cell counts and diversity came mostly from newly produced T cells. Two months or so post-transplant, alpha-beta T cells reportedly derived from several hundred expanded graft clones.

Looked up from germline, CDR1 is LNHNV and CDR2 is YYDKDF (reference sequence). V was pared by 4 bases and J by 8 bases, with 9 bases between. This CDR3 spans 13 amino acids. The sample holds many counts of this clonotype. Its antigen is as yet unknown. A library of TCRbeta sequences, prepared with unique molecular identifiers, was generated. Via MiXCR, TCRdb re-called the PCR reads, giving one row per CDR3 protein. The sample lists about 280,000 distinct CDR3 sequences, roughly 12% occurring once. The rearrangement links TRBV15 to TRBJ1-6; D uncertain. Material: peripheral blood, obtained 180 days after TCRalphabeta/CD19-depleted stem cell transplant. The source is a male patient between 2 and 9 years old who had a stem cell transplant for chronic granulomatous disease, so the T cells may come from the graft donor. The DNA of the CDR3 is TGTGCCACCAGCATCCTTGACGATTCACCCCTCCACTTT. Translation: CATSILDDSPLHF.